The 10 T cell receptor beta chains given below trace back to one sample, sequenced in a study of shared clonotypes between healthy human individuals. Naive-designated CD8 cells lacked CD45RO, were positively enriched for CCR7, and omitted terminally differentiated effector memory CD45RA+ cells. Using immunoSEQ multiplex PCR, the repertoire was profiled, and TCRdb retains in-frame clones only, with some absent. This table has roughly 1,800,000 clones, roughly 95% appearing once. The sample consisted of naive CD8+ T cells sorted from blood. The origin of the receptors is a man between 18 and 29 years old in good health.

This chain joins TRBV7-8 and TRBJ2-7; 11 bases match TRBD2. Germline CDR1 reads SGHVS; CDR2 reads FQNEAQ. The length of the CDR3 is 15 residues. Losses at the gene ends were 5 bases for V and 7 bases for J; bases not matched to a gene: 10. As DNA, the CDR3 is TGTGCCAGCAGCCCGCTAGCGGGGGGCCCGGGTGAGCAGTACTTC. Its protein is CASSPLAGGPGEQYF.

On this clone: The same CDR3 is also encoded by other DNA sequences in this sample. CDR3 sequence reads: CASSVLSNEQFF. The CDR3 DNA reads TGTGCCAGCAGCGTATTAAGTAATGAGCAGTTCTTC. The chain employs TRBV9 and TRBJ2-1, with D hard to call. Deletions cut 1 base from V and 7 bases from J, with 6 bases between. There are 12 residues in the CDR3. Germline-derived CDR1 and CDR2 are SGDLS and YYNGEE.

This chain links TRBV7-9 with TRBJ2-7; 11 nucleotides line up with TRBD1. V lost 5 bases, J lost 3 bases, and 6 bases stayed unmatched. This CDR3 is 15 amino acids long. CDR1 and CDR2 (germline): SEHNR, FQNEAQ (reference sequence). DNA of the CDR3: TGTGCCAGCAGCCCCGGGGACAGGGGGTACTACGAGCAGTACTTC. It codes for CASSPGDRGYYEQYF.

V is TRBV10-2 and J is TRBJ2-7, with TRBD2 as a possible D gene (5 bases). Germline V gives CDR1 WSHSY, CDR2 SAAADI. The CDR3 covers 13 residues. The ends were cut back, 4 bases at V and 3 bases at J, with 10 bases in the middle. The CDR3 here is CASSAEGFYEQYF. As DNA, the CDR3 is TGCGCCAGCAGTGCCGAGGGTTTCTACGAGCAGTACTTC.

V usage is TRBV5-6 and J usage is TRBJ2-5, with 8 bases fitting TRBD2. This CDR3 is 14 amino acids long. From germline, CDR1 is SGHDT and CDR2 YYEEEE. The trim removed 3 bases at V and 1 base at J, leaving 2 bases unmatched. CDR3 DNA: TGTGCCAGCAGCTGGGGACTAGTCCAAGAGACCCAGTACTTC. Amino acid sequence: CASSWGLVQETQYF.

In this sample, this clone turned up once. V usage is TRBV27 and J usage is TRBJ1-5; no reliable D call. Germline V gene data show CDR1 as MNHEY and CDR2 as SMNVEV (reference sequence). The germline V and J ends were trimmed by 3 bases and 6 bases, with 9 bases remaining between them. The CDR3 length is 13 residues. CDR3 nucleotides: TGTGCCAGCAGTTTTGAGGGATCTCAGCCCCAGCATTTT. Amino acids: CASSFEGSQPQHF.

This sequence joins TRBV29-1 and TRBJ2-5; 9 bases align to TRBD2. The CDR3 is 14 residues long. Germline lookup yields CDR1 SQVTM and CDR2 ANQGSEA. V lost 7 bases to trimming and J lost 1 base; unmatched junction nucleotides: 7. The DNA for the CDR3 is TGCAGCGCCTGCTGGCGGGGGGGCCAAGAGACCCAGTACTTC. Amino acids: CSACWRGGQETQYF.

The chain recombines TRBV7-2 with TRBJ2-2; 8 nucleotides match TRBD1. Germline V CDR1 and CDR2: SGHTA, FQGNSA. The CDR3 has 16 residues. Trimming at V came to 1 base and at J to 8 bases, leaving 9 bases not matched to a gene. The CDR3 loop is CASSLEPGQGWGELFF. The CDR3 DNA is TGTGCCAGCAGCTTAGAACCCGGACAGGGTTGGGGGGAGCTGTTTTTT.

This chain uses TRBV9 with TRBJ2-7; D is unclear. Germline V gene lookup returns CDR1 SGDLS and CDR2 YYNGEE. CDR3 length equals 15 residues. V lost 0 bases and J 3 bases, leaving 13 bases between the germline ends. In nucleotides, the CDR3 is TGTGCCAGCAGCGTAGGGTCCGGACCTAACTACGAGCAGTACTTC. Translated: CASSVGSGPNYEQYF.

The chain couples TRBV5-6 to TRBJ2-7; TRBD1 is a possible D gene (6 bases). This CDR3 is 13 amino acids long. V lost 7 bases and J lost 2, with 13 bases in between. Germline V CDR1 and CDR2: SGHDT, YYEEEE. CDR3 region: CASGRDIAYEQYF. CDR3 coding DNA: TGTGCCAGCGGCCGGGACATAGCCTACGAGCAGTACTTC.